This T cell receptor beta chain was obtained from a study of cytomegalovirus exposure and HLA in healthy donors. Study as a whole: An earlier analysis identified 117 million unique TCR beta sequences in 150 million to 200 million T cells. Of around 400 genotyped donors, roughly 81% grouped in the Caucasian-associated ancestry cluster. Findings of the study overall: Rarity characterized most TCR sequences, yet some public TCRs appeared in many donors.

From germline, CDR1 is SGHDN and CDR2 FVKESK. CDR3 size: 17 residues. V was trimmed by 0 bases and J by 0 bases, leaving 14 bases between them. This clone has a handful of counts. Its matching antigen is unknown. PCR was performed using 60 Vbeta and 13 Jbeta primers. Some clones are missing from TCRdb's copy, which holds only in-frame ones; the method was immunoSEQ multiplex PCR. The sample has some 74,000 clones, around 81% seen once. The sequence was collected from a male donor in good health and CMV-seronegative. Sequenced input: PBMCs. V gene TRBV14 combines with J gene TRBJ1-1; D may be TRBD1 (6 bases). The CDR3 DNA reads TGTGCCAGCAGCCAAGATTTAATTGGGGGCATGAACACTGAAGCTTTCTTT. This gives the protein CASSQDLIGGMNTEAFF.